The 23 T cell receptor beta chains given below trace back to one sample, sequenced in a study of cytomegalovirus exposure and HLA in healthy donors. Primers: 60 Vbeta forward and 13 Jbeta reverse. Profiling relied on immunoSEQ multiplex PCR, and the TCRdb table lists in-frame clones only, not all of them. The sample carries about 120,000 clones, about four fifths recorded once. Sequences were obtained from PBMCs. These TCRs come from a woman between 18 and 29 years old in good health and CMV-seronegative.

Only one count was recorded for this clone. The chain is built from TRBV2 and TRBJ1-2; D is unclear. Trimming took off 3 bases at V and 0 bases at J, with 2 bases between the two ends. The CDR3 is 12 amino acids. Germline V CDR1 and CDR2: SNHLY, FYNNEI. CDR3 coding DNA: TGTGCCAGCAGTGATACTAACTATGGCTACACCTTC. Its translation: CASSDTNYGYTF.

This sequence joins TRBV7-2 and TRBJ1-2; no firm D call. There are 16 residues in the CDR3. Germline-derived CDR1 and CDR2 are SGHTA and FQGNSA. Between the trimmed V and J ends, which lost 1 base and 4 bases, there was a span of 16 bases. CDR3 amino acids: CASSLGSQSTIYGYTF. The CDR3 nucleotides are TGTGCCAGCAGCTTAGGGAGTCAGTCGACCATCTATGGCTACACCTTC.

The chain combines TRBV9 with TRBJ2-2, with TRBD1 matching over 7 bases. CDR1 and CDR2 from the germline V gene are SGDLS and YYNGEE. J was trimmed by 5 bases and V by 1 base; bases with no gene match: 11. The CDR3 has 17 residues. CDR3: CASSVRGPGDRTGELFF. In nucleotides, the CDR3 is TGTGCCAGCAGCGTAAGGGGGCCAGGGGATAGGACCGGGGAGCTGTTTTTT.

The chain uses TRBV2 and TRBJ1-5; 9 nucleotides line up with TRBD1. The CDR3 sequence is 16 residues long. The germline V gene encodes CDR1 SNHLY and CDR2 FYNNEI. V was pared by 0 bases and J by 5 bases, with 5 bases of the junction left unmatched. This CDR3 is CASSEAGTGNYQPQHF. The DNA for the CDR3 is TGTGCCAGCAGTGAAGCAGGGACAGGGAACTATCAGCCCCAGCATTTT. Filled out from reference TRBV2 and TRBJ1-5, the complete variable domain reads EPEVTQTPSHQVTQMGQEVILRCVPISNHLYFYWYRQILGQKVEFLVSFYNNEISEKSEIFDDQFSVERPDGSNFTLKIRSTKLEDSAMYFCASSEAGTGNYQPQHFGDGTRLSIL.

This sequence joins TRBV11-3 and TRBJ2-1; perhaps TRBD2 as D (5 bases). Trimming left V 5 bases short and J 6 bases short, with 11 bases between. The CDR3 covers 13 residues. Germline V gene data show CDR1 as SGHNT and CDR2 as YENEEA. The CDR3 sequence is CASSARRGNEQFF. The CDR3 region has the DNA TGTGCCAGCAGCGCGCGACGGGGCAATGAGCAGTTCTTC.

J is TRBJ1-5 and V is TRBV28, with a tentative D call TRBD1 (5 bases). This CDR3 comprises 15 residues. Germline V gene sequence: CDR1 MDHEN, CDR2 SYDVKM. With 3 bases removed from V and 1 base from J, the gap between germline ends came to 10 bases. The CDR3: CASSLGQESNQPQHF. The CDR3 nucleotides read TGTGCCAGCAGTTTGGGGCAGGAAAGCAATCAGCCCCAGCATTTT.

The CDR3 sequence is CASSSFGAGGPGSDTQYF. The CDR3 DNA follows: TGTGCCAGCAGCTCCTTCGGGGCGGGAGGGCCGGGATCAGATACGCAGTATTTT. This chain uses TRBV11-2 with TRBJ2-3, with 9 bases lining up with TRBD2. The CDR3 has 18 amino acids. In germline, CDR1 is SGHAT, CDR2 FQNNGV. Losses at the gene ends were 4 bases for V and 4 bases for J; bases not matched to a gene: 15.

This clone was detected only a few times. The chain links TRBV5-4 to TRBJ2-5; TRBD2 aligns across 8 bases. J gave up 4 bases and V 3 bases, and 5 bases lay outside the gene matches. The CDR3 is made up of 14 amino acids. Per germline, CDR1 SGHNT and CDR2 YYREEE (reference sequence). The CDR3 DNA reads TGTGCCAGCAGCTCTAAGACTAGCGCAGAGACCCAGTACTTC. Translation: CASSSKTSAETQYF.

V and J are TRBV14 and TRBJ1-3; D gene uncertain. Germline CDR1 and CDR2: SGHDN and FVKESK. V lost 4 bases to trimming and J lost 7 bases, with 11 bases between them. The CDR3 contains 13 residues. The CDR3 protein is CASSLRWSNTIYF. The CDR3 coding sequence is TGTGCCAGCAGCCTTAGATGGAGTAACACCATATATTTT. The variable domain in full, with the rest retrieved from reference TRBV14 and TRBJ1-3, is EAGVTQFPSHSVIEKGQTVTLRCDPISGHDNLYWYRRVMGKEIKFLLHFVKESKQDESGMPNNRFLAERTGGTYSTLKVQPAELEDSGVYFCASSLRWSNTIYFGEGSWLTVV.

The chain links TRBV4-2 to TRBJ1-2; 7 bases are a match to TRBD1. CDR1 is LGHNA, CDR2 YNFKEQ, per germline. The length of the CDR3 is 20 residues. The V and J ends lost 0 bases and 4 bases, in that order; junction bases with no gene match: 20. CDR3 nucleotide sequence: TGTGCCAGCAGCCAAGATCGACAAGGGGGCAGCCGAGGTGTCGTCTATGGCTACACCTTC. It is translated as CASSQDRQGGSRGVVYGYTF.

J is TRBJ2-1 and V is TRBV11-2; TRBD1 matches 8 bases. The junction had 14 bases not matched to a gene; V was cut back by 3 bases and J by 7 bases. CDR3 size: 17 residues. Germline lookup yields CDR1 SGHAT and CDR2 FQNNGV. Written as DNA, the CDR3 is TGTGCCAGCAGCTTGAGACAGGGGAATCTAAATCTAAATGAGCAGTTCTTC. Amino acids: CASSLRQGNLNLNEQFF.

The chain couples TRBV29-1 to TRBJ2-1, with 10 positions matching TRBD2. Germline V gives CDR1 SQVTM, CDR2 ANQGSEA. V lost 6 bases and J lost 7; bases outside the gene matches: 6. CDR3 length: 13 amino acids. In DNA, the CDR3 is TGCAGCGTGATAGCGGGAGGTGGAAATGAGCAGTTCTTC. It is translated as CSVIAGGGNEQFF.

V is TRBV18 and J is TRBJ1-4; no definite D call. V was trimmed by 1 base and J by 5 bases, leaving 8 bases between them. Germline lookup yields CDR1 KGHSH and CDR2 LQKENI. There are 14 residues in the CDR3. CDR3 DNA: TGTGCCAGCTCACCACAAACGGTAAATGAAAAACTGTTTTTT. Its protein product is CASSPQTVNEKLFF.

The chain links TRBV9 to TRBJ1-2; weak D call: TRBD1 (6 bases). Germline V lookup: CDR1 SGDLS, CDR2 YYNGEE. The germline V and J ends were trimmed by 2 bases and 1 base, with 12 bases remaining between them. The CDR3 runs 15 residues. CDR3 DNA sequence: TGTGCCAGCAGCGTTGACAGGACCGATAACTATGGCTACACCTTC. This encodes CASSVDRTDNYGYTF.

J is TRBJ2-7 and V is TRBV4-1; D not resolved. The CDR3 contains 14 residues. The V gene lost 1 base and the J gene lost 4 bases, with 11 bases spanning the gap. Per the germline V gene, CDR1 is MGHRA and CDR2 is YSYEKL. Written as DNA, the CDR3 is TGCGCCAGCAGCCAAGTCGAGACAACATACGAGCAGTACTTC. Its protein is CASSQVETTYEQYF.

The chain is built from TRBV11-3 and TRBJ2-5, with D possibly TRBD1 on 5 matching bases. Germline-derived CDR1 and CDR2 are SGHNT and YENEEA. The CDR3 runs to 14 residues. Deletions cut 1 base from V and 2 bases from J, with 8 bases between. For the CDR3, the DNA is TGTGCCAGCAGCTTAGGTCGGACACAAGAGACCCAGTACTTC. Its protein product is CASSLGRTQETQYF.

The V gene is TRBV28, the J gene TRBJ2-7; 7 nucleotides line up with TRBD1. This CDR3 is 14 amino acids long. Per the germline V gene, CDR1 is MDHEN and CDR2 is SYDVKM. V lost 3 bases and J lost 3; bases outside the gene matches: 5. CDR3: CASSFSGQIYEQYF. CDR3 sequence (DNA): TGTGCCAGCAGTTTCTCGGGACAGATCTACGAGCAGTACTTC.

This clone has only a few counts. V is TRBV28 and J is TRBJ1-5; D is uncertain. CDR3 length: 13 amino acids. Trimming pared 8 bases from V and 3 bases from J, leaving 11 bases between. The germline gives CDR1 MDHEN, CDR2 SYDVKM. As DNA, the CDR3 is TGTGCCAGCCAGCGGCCGTACAATCAGCCCCAGCATTTT. Translating it yields CASQRPYNQPQHF.

The gene calls are TRBV7-6 and TRBJ2-1; 9 nucleotides line up with TRBD2. The CDR3 length is 16 residues. The germline V gene encodes CDR1 SGHVS and CDR2 FNYEAQ. V was clipped by 5 bases and J by 2 bases; unmatched bases: 7. The CDR3 nucleotides are TGTGCCAGCAGCCTAACAGCGGGGGGTACCTACAATGAGCAGTTCTTC. This gives the protein CASSLTAGGTYNEQFF.

CDR3 bases: TGTGCCAGCAGACAGGGGGCGGGGGAGCAGTACTTC. Its protein is CASRQGAGEQYF. The chain joins TRBV25-1 to TRBJ2-7, with 9 bases that match TRBD1. Per the germline V gene, CDR1 is MGHDK and CDR2 is SYGVNS. With V trimmed by 6 bases and J by 7 bases, 4 bases remained unmatched. The length of the CDR3 is 12 residues.

The rearrangement uses TRBV19 and TRBJ1-5; weak D call: TRBD1 (6 bases). The V and J ends lost 4 bases and 2 bases respectively, with 9 bases between them. This CDR3 contains 14 residues. Germline values: CDR1 LNHDA, CDR2 SQIVND (reference sequence). The CDR3 DNA sequence: TGTGCCAGTAGTAATAGACAGGGCAATCAGCCCCAGCATTTT. Its protein is CASSNRQGNQPQHF.

CDR3 bases: TGCGCCAGCAGCTACCTAGCGGGAACTTACAATGAGCAGTTCTTC. Its protein product is CASSYLAGTYNEQFF. The gene calls are TRBV4-1 and TRBJ2-1, with TRBD2 identical over 9 bases. Trimming at V came to 5 bases and at J to 4 bases, leaving 6 bases not matched to a gene. Germline V gene lookup returns CDR1 MGHRA and CDR2 YSYEKL. CDR3 length: 15 amino acids.

This chain connects TRBV6-1 to TRBJ2-7; TRBD1 is a possible D gene (6 bases). There are 15 residues in the CDR3. Germline assignment: CDR1 MNHNS and CDR2 SASEGT. The V and J ends lost 4 bases and 3 bases respectively, with 16 bases between them. CDR3 region: CASSVWGEQGYEQYF. The CDR3, as DNA: TGTGCCAGCAGTGTCTGGGGCGAACAGGGCTACGAGCAGTACTTC.